Following are 9 T cell receptor beta chains from one sample sequenced in a study of regulatory T cells in long-lasting Graves disease. TCR beta libraries were built with iRepertoire HTBI primers and Arm-PCR of CDR3 regions. TCRdb analysed the multiplex PCR reads with MiXCR anew, one entry per CDR3 protein. The top ten hold around 30% of the sample, which has nearly 350,000 distinct CDR3 sequences, about 20% seen once. Time point meaning: persistent/refractory GD, antithyroid drugs over 5 years with positive TRAb. After RNA was extracted from PBMCs, the TCR library was made from it. The sequencing used peripheral blood mononuclear cells (PBMCs), collected when the disease was refractory, from a patient treated with antithyroid drugs. All receptors come from a female donor with Graves disease.

This chain links TRBV11-3 with TRBJ2-3; D ambiguous. The V end lost 0 bases, the J end lost 4 bases, and 11 bases lay between the germline ends. Per germline, CDR1 SGHNT and CDR2 YENEEA. This CDR3 is 15 amino acids long. CDR3 loop: CASSLEGQVPDTQYF. The CDR3 DNA follows: TGTGCCAGCAGCTTAGAAGGGCAGGTCCCAGATACGCAGTATTTT.

This clonotype appeared a few times. The rearrangement joins TRBV27 to TRBJ2-2; D unclear. Looked up from germline, CDR1 is MNHEY and CDR2 is SMNVEV (reference sequence). Trimming stripped 4 bases from V and 5 bases from J, with 17 bases between. The CDR3 extends over 16 amino acids. CDR3 in DNA: TGTGCCAGCAGTTCTCCCCCCGGGTTGGGGACCGGGGAGCTGTTTTTT. Its translation is CASSSPPGLGTGELFF.

This chain links TRBV7-9 with TRBJ2-7, with TRBD2 matching 8 bases. The CDR3 contains 15 residues. CDR1 is SEHNR, CDR2 FQNEAQ, per germline (reference sequence). V was clipped by 5 bases and J by 2 bases; unmatched bases: 8. CDR3 protein: CASSVGGALAYEQYF. CDR3 nucleotides: TGTGCCAGCAGCGTCGGGGGGGCCCTAGCCTACGAGCAGTACTTC.

This clonotype was observed at least ten times. This CDR3 reads CASRGGASRASNQPQHF. CDR3 nucleotide sequence: TGTGCCAGCAGGGGGGGGGCTAGCAGGGCTAGCAATCAGCCCCAGCATTTT. The V and J genes are TRBV2 and TRBJ1-5; tentatively, D is TRBD1 (6 bases). Trimming removed 6 bases at V and 0 bases at J, with 18 bases between. This CDR3 is built from 17 residues. The germline V gene encodes CDR1 SNHLY and CDR2 FYNNEI.

This chain joins TRBV27 and TRBJ2-1; D unclear. In germline, CDR1 is MNHEY, CDR2 SMNVEV (reference sequence). The CDR3 consists of 13 residues. Trimming left V 6 bases short and J 6 bases short, with 12 bases between. The CDR3 DNA is TGTGCCAGCAGACCTAGGGAAGGCAATGAGCAGTTCTTC. Translation gives CASRPREGNEQFF.

This clonotype was counted only a few times. At one end, the junction sequence differs from germline, possibly due to a read error. The chain joins TRBV7-2 to TRBJ2-5, with 11 bases fitting TRBD2. This CDR3 contains 15 residues. The germline CDR1 and CDR2 sequences are SGHTA and FQGNSA. The CDR3 DNA reads TGTGCCAGCAGCGTAGCGGGGGGGGCCCGGGAGACCCAGTACTTC. It is translated as CASSVAGGARETQYF.

This clonotype was counted at least ten times. J is TRBJ1-4 and V is TRBV7-2; D might be TRBD1 (6 bases). Germline CDR1 reads SGHTA; CDR2 reads FQGNSA. The CDR3 loop spans 15 amino acids. V lost 3 bases and J 8 bases, leaving 16 bases between the germline ends. CDR3 in DNA: TGTGCCAGCAGCTTCCTCCCAGGGGACGGCGAAAAACTGTTTTTT. Protein: CASSFLPGDGEKLFF.

This clonotype was found many times. This chain links TRBV6-1 with TRBJ1-1; 7 nucleotides match TRBD1. J was trimmed by 1 base and V by 7 bases; bases with no gene match: 15. In germline, CDR1 is MNHNS, CDR2 SASEGT. This CDR3 comprises 17 residues. For the CDR3, the DNA is TGTGCCAGCACTAATACCCGACAGGGTAGGGGGAACACTGAAGCTTTCTTT. This gives the protein CASTNTRQGRGNTEAFF.

The chain combines TRBV6-5 with TRBJ2-5, with D possibly matching TRBD2 (7 bases). Germline-derived CDR1 and CDR2 are MNHEY and SVGAGI. Trimming pared 2 bases from V and 7 bases from J, leaving 14 bases between. CDR3 length equals 14 residues. In DNA form, the CDR3 reads TGTGCCAGCAGTTACGGGGGGGCCCGGGGGACCCAGTACTTC. It is translated as CASSYGGARGTQYF.